These 5 T cell receptor beta chains were sequenced from one sample in a study of neurological immune-mediated disorders. TCRdb called the 5' RACE reads again in MiXCR, with one record for every CDR3 protein. Here the sample spans approximately 74,000 distinct CDR3 sequences, about 9% being singletons. What was sequenced was PBMCs. The receptors stem from a middle-aged man in good health.

This clonotype appeared many times. This chain uses TRBV7-2 with TRBJ2-2; TRBD1 matches at 7 bases. Per the germline V gene, CDR1 is SGHTA and CDR2 is FQGNSA. J lost 2 bases, V lost 7 bases, and 7 bases had no gene match. The CDR3 runs to 15 residues. The CDR3 reads CASTQDRTNTGELFF. CDR3 sequence (DNA): TGTGCCAGCACCCAGGACAGGACAAACACCGGGGAGCTGTTTTTT.

This clonotype was seen repeatedly, ten times or more. This chain joins TRBV5-5 and TRBJ1-5; D call uncertain. The CDR3 contains 15 residues. V lost 1 base and J 6 bases, leaving 14 bases between the germline ends. The germline CDR1 and CDR2 sequences are SGHKS and YYEKEE (reference sequence). CDR3 residues: CASSLYLGGGQPQHF. The CDR3 DNA sequence: TGTGCCAGCAGCTTGTATCTCGGTGGTGGTCAGCCCCAGCATTTT.

As for this clonotype: This may arise from a read error, as a much more abundant clone is one base away. The CDR3 bases are TGTGCCATCTGTGAGTCCGGGAATACGCAGTATTTT. It codes for CAICESGNTQYF. The chain employs TRBV10-3 and TRBJ2-3, with a weak D call TRBD2 (5 bases). CDR1 and CDR2 (germline): ENHRY, SYGVKD. The CDR3 runs 12 residues.

The J gene is TRBJ2-1, the V gene TRBV20-1, with a tentative D call TRBD2 (6 bases). V lost 5 bases and J lost 6, with 11 bases in between. There are 12 residues in the CDR3. The germline gives CDR1 DFQATT, CDR2 SNEGSKA (reference sequence). CDR3 in amino acids: CSAGGTANEQFF. The CDR3 DNA reads as TGCAGTGCTGGCGGGACGGCCAATGAGCAGTTCTTC.

This clonotype was seen at least ten times. The chain joins TRBV14 to TRBJ1-5; D perhaps matches TRBD1 (5 bases). The germline V and J ends were trimmed by 6 bases and 7 bases, with 16 bases remaining between them. Germline V CDR1 and CDR2: SGHDN, FVKESK. CDR3 size: 14 residues. The CDR3 region is CASRERDGRQPQHF. In nucleotides, the CDR3 is TGTGCCAGCAGGGAAAGGGACGGCCGCCAGCCCCAGCATTTT.